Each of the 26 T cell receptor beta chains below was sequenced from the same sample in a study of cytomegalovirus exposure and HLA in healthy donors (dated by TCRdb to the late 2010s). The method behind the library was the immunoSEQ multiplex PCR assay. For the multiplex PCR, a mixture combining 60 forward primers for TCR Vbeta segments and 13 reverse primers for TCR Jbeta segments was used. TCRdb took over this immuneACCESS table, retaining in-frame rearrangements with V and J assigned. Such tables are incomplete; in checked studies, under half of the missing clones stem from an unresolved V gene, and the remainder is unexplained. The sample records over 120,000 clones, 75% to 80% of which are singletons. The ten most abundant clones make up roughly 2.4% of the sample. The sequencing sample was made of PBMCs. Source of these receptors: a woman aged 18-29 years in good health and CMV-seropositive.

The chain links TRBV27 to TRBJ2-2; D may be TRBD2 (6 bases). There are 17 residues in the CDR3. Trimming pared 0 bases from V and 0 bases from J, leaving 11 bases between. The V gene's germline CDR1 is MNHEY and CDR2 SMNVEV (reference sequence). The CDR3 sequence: CASSLSRIAANTGELFF. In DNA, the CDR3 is TGTGCCAGCAGTTTATCGAGAATAGCGGCGAACACCGGGGAGCTGTTTTTT.

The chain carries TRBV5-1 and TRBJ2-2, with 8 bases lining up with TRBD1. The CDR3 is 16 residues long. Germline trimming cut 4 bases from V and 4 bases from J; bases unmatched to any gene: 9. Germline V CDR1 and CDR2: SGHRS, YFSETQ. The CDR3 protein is CASSAQGARGTGELFF. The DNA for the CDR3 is TGCGCCAGCAGCGCCCAGGGGGCGCGGGGCACCGGGGAGCTGTTTTTT.

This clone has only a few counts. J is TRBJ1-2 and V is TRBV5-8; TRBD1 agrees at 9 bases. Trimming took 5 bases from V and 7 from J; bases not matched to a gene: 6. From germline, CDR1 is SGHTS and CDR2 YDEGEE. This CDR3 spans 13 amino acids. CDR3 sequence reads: CASRRDRAGGYTF. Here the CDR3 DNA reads TGTGCCAGCAGACGGGACAGGGCGGGTGGCTACACCTTC. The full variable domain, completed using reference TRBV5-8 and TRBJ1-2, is EAGVTQSPTHLIKTRGQQATLRCSPISGHTSVYWYQQALGLGLQFLLWYDEGEERNRGNFPPRFSGRQFPNYSSELNVNALELEDSALYLCASRRDRAGGYTFGSGTRLTVV.

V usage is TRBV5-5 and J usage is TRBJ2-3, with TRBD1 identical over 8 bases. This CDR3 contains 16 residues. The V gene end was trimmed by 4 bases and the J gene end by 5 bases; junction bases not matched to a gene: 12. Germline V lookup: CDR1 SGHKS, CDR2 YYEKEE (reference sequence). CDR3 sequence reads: CASSLDGQGAGDTQYF. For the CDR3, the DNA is TGTGCCAGCAGCCTGGATGGGCAGGGGGCAGGAGATACGCAGTATTTT.

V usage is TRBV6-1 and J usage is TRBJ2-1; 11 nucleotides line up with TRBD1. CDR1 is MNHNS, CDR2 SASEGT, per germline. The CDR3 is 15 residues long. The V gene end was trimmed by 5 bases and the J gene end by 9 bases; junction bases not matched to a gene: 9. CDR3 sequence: CASSPLGQGGSEQFF. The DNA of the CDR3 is TGTGCCAGCAGTCCGTTGGGACAGGGGGGAAGTGAGCAGTTCTTC.

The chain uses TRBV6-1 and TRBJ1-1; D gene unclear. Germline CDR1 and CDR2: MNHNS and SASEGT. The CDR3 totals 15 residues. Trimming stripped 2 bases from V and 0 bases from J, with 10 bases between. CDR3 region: CASSEWHGVNTEAFF. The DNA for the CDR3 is TGTGCCAGCAGTGAATGGCACGGAGTGAACACTGAAGCTTTCTTT.

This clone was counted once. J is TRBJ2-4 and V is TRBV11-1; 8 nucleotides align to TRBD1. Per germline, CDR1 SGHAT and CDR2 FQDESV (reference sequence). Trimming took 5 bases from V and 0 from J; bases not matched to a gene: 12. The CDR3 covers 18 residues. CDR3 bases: TGTGCCAGCAGCCCGATTGGGACAGGCATAATAGCCAAAAACATTCAGTACTTC. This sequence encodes CASSPIGTGIIAKNIQYF.

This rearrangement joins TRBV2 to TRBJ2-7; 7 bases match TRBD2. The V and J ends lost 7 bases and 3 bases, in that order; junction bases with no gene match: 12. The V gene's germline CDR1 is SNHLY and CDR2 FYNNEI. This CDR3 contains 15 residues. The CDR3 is CASMTLGLGLYEQYF. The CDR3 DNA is TGTGCCAGCATGACTCTTGGACTAGGACTCTACGAGCAGTACTTC.

CDR3 amino acids: CASSLGDRAGDQPQHF. The DNA for the CDR3 is TGTGCCAGCAGCTTAGGGGACAGGGCAGGCGATCAGCCCCAGCATTTT. The V call is TRBV11-2, the J call TRBJ1-5; 9 nucleotides match TRBD1. Germline assignment: CDR1 SGHAT and CDR2 FQNNGV. V lost 1 base to trimming and J lost 5 bases; unmatched junction nucleotides: 6. The CDR3 sequence is 16 residues long.

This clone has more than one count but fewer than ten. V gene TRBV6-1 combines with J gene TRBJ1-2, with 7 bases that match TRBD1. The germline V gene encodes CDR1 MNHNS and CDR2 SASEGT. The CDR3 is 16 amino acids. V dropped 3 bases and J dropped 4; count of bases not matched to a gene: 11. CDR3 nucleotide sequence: TGTGCCAGCAGTGACCAACGACAGGGCCGTGGCTATGGCTACACCTTC. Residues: CASSDQRQGRGYGYTF.

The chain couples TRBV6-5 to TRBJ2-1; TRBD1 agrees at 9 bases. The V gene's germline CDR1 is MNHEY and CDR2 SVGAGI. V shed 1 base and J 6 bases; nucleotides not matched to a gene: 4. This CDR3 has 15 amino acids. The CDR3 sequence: CASSYLGQGTNEQFF. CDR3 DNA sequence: TGTGCCAGCAGTTACTTGGGACAGGGCACCAATGAGCAGTTCTTC.

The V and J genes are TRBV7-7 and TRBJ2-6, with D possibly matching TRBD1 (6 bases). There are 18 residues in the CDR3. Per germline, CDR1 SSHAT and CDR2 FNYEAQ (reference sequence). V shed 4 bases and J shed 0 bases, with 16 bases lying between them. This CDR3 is CASSSNRESNSGANVLTF. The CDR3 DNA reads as TGTGCCAGCAGCTCTAACAGGGAATCTAACTCTGGGGCCAACGTCCTGACTTTC.

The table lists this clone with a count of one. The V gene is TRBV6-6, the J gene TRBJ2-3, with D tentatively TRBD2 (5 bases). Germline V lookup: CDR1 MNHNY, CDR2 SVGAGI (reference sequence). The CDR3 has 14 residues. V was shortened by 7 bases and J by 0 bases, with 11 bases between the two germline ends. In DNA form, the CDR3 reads TGTGCCAGCACCCTAGGACTTAGCACAGATACGCAGTATTTT. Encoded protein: CASTLGLSTDTQYF.

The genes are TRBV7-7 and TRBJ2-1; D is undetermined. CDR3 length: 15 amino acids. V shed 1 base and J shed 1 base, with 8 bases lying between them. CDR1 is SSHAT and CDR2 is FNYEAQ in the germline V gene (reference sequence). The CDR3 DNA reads TGTGCCAGCAGCTTAGGATTAGAGTCCTACAATGAGCAGTTCTTC. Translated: CASSLGLESYNEQFF.

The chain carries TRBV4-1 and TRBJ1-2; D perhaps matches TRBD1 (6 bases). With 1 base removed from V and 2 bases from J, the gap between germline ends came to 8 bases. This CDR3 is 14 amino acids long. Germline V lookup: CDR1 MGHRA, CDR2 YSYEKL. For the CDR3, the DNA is TGCGCCAGCAGCCAAGGGGGGGGCAACTATGGCTACACCTTC. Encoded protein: CASSQGGGNYGYTF.

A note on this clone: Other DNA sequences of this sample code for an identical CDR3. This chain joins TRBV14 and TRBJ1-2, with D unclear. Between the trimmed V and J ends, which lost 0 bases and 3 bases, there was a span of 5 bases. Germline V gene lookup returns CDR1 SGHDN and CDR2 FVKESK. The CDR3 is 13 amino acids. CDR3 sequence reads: CASSQDTYYGYTF. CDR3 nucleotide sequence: TGTGCCAGCAGCCAAGACACTTACTATGGCTACACCTTC.

CDR3 sequence: CASRTRGSEAFF. CDR3 DNA: TGTGCCAGCAGAACTCGAGGTTCGGAAGCTTTCTTT. The chain joins TRBV6-5 to TRBJ1-1; D gene uncertain. Trimming removed 6 bases at V and 8 bases at J, with 13 bases between. The CDR3 runs to 12 residues. CDR1 and CDR2 (germline): MNHEY, SVGAGI.

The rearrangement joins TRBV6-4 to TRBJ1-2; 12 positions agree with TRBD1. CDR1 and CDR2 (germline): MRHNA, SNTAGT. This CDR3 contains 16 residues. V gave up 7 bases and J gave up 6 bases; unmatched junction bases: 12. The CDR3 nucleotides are TGTGCCAGCACCGTCGGGACAGGGGGCGACGTGGATGGCTACACCTTC. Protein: CASTVGTGGDVDGYTF.

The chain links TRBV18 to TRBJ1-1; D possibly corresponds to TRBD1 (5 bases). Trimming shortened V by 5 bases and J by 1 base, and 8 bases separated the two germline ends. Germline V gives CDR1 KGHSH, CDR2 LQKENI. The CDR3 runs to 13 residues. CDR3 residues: CASSKTENTEAFF. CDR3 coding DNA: TGTGCCAGCTCAAAGACAGAGAACACTGAAGCTTTCTTT.

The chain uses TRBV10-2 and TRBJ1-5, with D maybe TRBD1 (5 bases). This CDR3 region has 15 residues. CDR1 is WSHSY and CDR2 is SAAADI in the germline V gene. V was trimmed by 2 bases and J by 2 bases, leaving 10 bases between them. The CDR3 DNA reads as TGCGCCAGCAGTGAGGGCAGGGCTGGCAATCAGCCCCAGCATTTT. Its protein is CASSEGRAGNQPQHF.

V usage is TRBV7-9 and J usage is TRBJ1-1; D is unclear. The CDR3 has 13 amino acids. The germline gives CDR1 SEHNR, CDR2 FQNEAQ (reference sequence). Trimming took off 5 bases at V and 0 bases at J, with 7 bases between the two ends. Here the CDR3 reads CASSTTVNTEAFF. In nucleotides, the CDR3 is TGTGCCAGCAGCACCACAGTGAACACTGAAGCTTTCTTT.

Here the CDR3 reads CASSGDRGYYEQYF. CDR3 in DNA: TGTGCCAGCAGTGGGGACAGGGGTTACTACGAGCAGTACTTC. The chain joins TRBV2 to TRBJ2-7; TRBD1 matches at 10 bases. This CDR3 comprises 14 residues. Trimming took 4 bases from V and 3 from J; bases not matched to a gene: 3. Germline V CDR1 and CDR2: SNHLY, FYNNEI. The whole variable domain, filled in from reference TRBV2 and TRBJ2-7, reads EPEVTQTPSHQVTQMGQEVILRCVPISNHLYFYWYRQILGQKVEFLVSFYNNEISEKSEIFDDQFSVERPDGSNFTLKIRSTKLEDSAMYFCASSGDRGYYEQYFGPGTRLTVT.

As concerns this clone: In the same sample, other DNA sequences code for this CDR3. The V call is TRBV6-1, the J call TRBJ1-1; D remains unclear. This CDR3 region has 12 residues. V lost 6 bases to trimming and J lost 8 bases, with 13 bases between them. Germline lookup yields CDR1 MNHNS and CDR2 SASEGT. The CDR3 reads CASRTRGSEAFF. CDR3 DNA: TGTGCCAGCAGAACTCGAGGTTCGGAAGCTTTCTTT.

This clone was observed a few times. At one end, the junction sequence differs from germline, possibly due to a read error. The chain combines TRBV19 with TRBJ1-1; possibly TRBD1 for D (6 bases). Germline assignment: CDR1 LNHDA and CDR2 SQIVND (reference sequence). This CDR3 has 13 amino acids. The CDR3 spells CASSIVSGGEALF. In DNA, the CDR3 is TGTGCCAGTAGTATAGTTAGCGGGGGCGAAGCTCTCTTT.

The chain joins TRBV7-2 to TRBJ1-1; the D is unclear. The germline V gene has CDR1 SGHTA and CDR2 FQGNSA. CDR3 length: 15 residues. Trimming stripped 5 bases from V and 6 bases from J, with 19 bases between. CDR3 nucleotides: TGTGCCAGCAGCCCGGAGAGGGCCTCTCGGGCTGAAGCTTTCTTT. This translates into CASSPERASRAEAFF.

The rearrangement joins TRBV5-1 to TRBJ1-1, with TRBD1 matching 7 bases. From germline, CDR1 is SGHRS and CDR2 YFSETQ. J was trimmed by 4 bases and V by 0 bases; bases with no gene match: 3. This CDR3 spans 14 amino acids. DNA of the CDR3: TGCGCCAGCAGCTTGGGTCACAGGGGCACTGAAGCTTTCTTT. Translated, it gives CASSLGHRGTEAFF.